Given below is one T cell receptor beta chain in context. Antigen specificity is unknown. Other DNA sequences in the same sample also yield this CDR3. These data come from a study of shared clonotypes between healthy human individuals. Produced via immunoSEQ multiplex PCR; TCRdb's table is partial and in-frame only. The sample lists 2,500,000 or so clones, over 85% seen once, with 0.13% to 0.15% in the top ten. Findings and caveats of the study: Donors were few, which limited the genetic and exposure-history diversity represented. Rarefaction curves obtained for sorted subsets showed sequencing incomplete despite large depth.

V gave up 0 bases and J gave up 4 bases, with 7 bases separating them. CDR1 and CDR2 from the germline V gene are KGHSH and LQKENI. The CDR3 loop spans 14 amino acids. The V and J genes are TRBV18 and TRBJ1-5; D is uncertain. The sequence derives from a man aged 18 to 35 in good health. Sequenced: naive CD4+ T cells sorted from blood. Subset noted: CD45RA+ positively selected. The CDR3 spells CASSPPGPNQPQHF. The CDR3 DNA sequence: TGTGCCAGCTCACCACCCGGACCTAATCAGCCCCAGCATTTT.